The source of this T cell receptor (beta chain) is a study of response to subunit inactivated influenza vaccine. CDR1 is MDHEN, CDR2 SYDVKM, per germline. CDR3 length: 12 amino acids. V was cut by 1 base and J by 8 bases, with 9 bases left in between. Concerning this clonotype itself: Its specificity is unknown.

TCRdb analysed the RT-PCR reads with MiXCR anew, one entry per CDR3 protein. The sample has roughly 170,000 distinct CDR3 sequences; 9.2% are singletons. Study outcomes and limitations: Each seasonal influenza vaccination, the authors suggested, recruits few new T cells.

This sample comprised non-naive T cells sorted from PBMCs, obtained on the day of vaccination. This clonotype originated in a man aged 45-65 years who received an inactivated influenza vaccine. This chain links TRBV28 with TRBJ2-7, with a possible D match to TRBD2 (6 bases). CDR3 loop: CASSLSREKQYF. The DNA of the CDR3 is TGTGCCAGCAGTTTATCGCGGGAAAAGCAGTACTTC.